According to its frequency, the clone carrying this T cell receptor (beta chain) is medium-sized (0.01 to 0.1%). The antigen is undetermined. This entry is derived from a study of CD8 T cells in cerebrospinal fluid in Alzheimer's disease. Findings and limits, study-wide: EBV-specific clones were neither the most expanded nor enriched in Alzheimer's patients.

Germline CDR1 reads LNHNV; CDR2 reads YYDKDF (reference sequence). The CDR3 is 14 amino acids. Profiling of CSF cells used 10X single-cell V(D)J plus 5' expression. TCRdb re-analyzed the 10x single-cell sequencing reads; it lists each CDR3 protein once, without DNA. Its table lists 200 to 250 distinct CDR3 sequences. The specimen sequenced was cerebrospinal fluid. This clonotype was sampled from a human donor in good health. The chain uses TRBV15 and TRBJ2-3; TCRdb designates TRBD1, a call that cannot be tested without DNA. The CDR3: CATSREQGVDTQYF.